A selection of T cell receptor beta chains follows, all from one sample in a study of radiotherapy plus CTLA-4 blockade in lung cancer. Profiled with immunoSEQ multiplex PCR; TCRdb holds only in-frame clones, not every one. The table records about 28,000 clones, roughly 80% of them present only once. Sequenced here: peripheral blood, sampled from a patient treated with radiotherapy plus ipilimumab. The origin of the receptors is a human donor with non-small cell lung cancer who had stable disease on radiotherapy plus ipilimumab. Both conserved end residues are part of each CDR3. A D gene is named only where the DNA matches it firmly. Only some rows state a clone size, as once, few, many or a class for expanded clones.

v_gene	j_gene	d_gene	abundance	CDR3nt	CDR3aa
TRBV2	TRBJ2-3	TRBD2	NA	TGTGCCAGCAGTGAGTCGGGGGGGCGGCCAGATACGCAGTATTTT	CASSESGGRPDTQYF
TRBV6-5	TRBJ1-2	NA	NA	TGTGCCAGCAGGAAAAACTATGGCTACACCTTC	CASRKNYGYTF
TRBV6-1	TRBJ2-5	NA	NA	TGTGCCAGCACTCCCGTCATGTACCAAGAGACCCAGTACTTC	CASTPVMYQETQYF
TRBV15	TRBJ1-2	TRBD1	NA	TGTGCCACCAGCAGCCCACAGGGGGATAATGGCTACACCTTC	CATSSPQGDNGYTF
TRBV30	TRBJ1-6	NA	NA	TGTGCCTGGATTAGTGCCACGCGTGGGCCCTTACAGTGCGTTTCCCTCCACTTT	CAWISATRGPLQCVSLHF
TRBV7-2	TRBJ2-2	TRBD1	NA	TGTGCCAGCAGCTCGAGACAGGGGGCGGCCGGGGAGCTGTTTTTT	CASSSRQGAAGELFF
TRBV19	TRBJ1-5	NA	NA	TGTGCCAGTAACCTGCAGCAGGGTTTAGATCAGCCCCAGCATTTT	CASNLQQGLDQPQHF
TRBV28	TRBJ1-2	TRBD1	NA	TGTGCCAGCAGCGTGGGACAGGGGTATGGCTACACCTTC	CASSVGQGYGYTF
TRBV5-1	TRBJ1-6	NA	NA	TGCGCCAGCAGCTTGGACGACGCCGGAGGTTCACCCCTCCACTTT	CASSLDDAGGSPLHF
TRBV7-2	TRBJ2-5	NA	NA	TGTGCCAGCAGCTTAGTTGGGTTCGGTGGGGAGACCCAGTACTTC	CASSLVGFGGETQYF
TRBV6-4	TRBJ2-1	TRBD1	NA	TGTGCCAGCAGTGACTCCGGGACAGGGAGGGATGAGCAGTTCTTC	CASSDSGTGRDEQFF
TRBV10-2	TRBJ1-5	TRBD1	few	TGCGCCAGCAGTTGGACAGGGGCGCAGGATCAGCCCCAGCATTTT	CASSWTGAQDQPQHF
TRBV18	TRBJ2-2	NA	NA	TGTGCCAGCTCCCGGGACGTGGGGGGCCGAAACACCGGGGAGCTGTTTTTT	CASSRDVGGRNTGELFF
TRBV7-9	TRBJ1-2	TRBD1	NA	TGTGCCAGCAGGTCAGGGAGACAGGGAGTCGGCTATGGCTACACCTTC	CASRSGRQGVGYGYTF
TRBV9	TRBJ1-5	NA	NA	TGTGCCAGCAGCGTAGGGATGGGGGGCAATCAGCCCCAGCATTTT	CASSVGMGGNQPQHF
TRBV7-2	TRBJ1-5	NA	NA	TGTGCCAGCAGCCCATTTCGGGACTCTTGGCAGCCCCAGCATTTT	CASSPFRDSWQPQHF